This T cell receptor beta chain emerged from a study of blood T cell repertoires in COVID-19. Study details: The study drew acute and convalescent COVID-19 samples from the United States, Italy and Spain.

This CDR3 spans 14 amino acids. Deletions cut 3 bases from V and 1 base from J, with 6 bases between. From germline, CDR1 is MNHEY and CDR2 SVGEGT. Original data processing: Reference gene primer amplification gave estimated nucleated cell counts. Only in-frame clones appear in the TCRdb table, and some are missing; sequencing was by immunoSEQ multiplex PCR. The V and J calls and clone size are taken from that table; D and trimming were inferred from the DNA. Among about 180,000 clones listed, about nine tenths were seen once. The chain has TRBV6-2 or TRBV6-3 and TRBJ2-2, with D uncertain. The receptor was isolated from a man in his sixties or seventies with active or convalescent COVID-19. Sequencing used peripheral blood. The CDR3 coding sequence is TGTGCCAGCAGTTATCTAGTGAACACCGGGGAGCTGTTTTTT. This codes for CASSYLVNTGELFF.